One and the same sample provided the 22 T cell receptor beta chains below, sequenced in a study of CD8 T cells in Susac syndrome. Reverse transcription of roughly 0.5 to 1 ug RNA was carried out with random hexamers. MiXCR was run by TCRdb on the immunoSEQ multiplex PCR reads, yielding one entry per CDR3 protein. The sample holds some 130,000 distinct CDR3 sequences, under 95% seen once. Source material: CD8+ T cells from PBMCs. The source is a human donor with multiple sclerosis.

The gene calls are TRBV4-3 and TRBJ2-3; the match to TRBD2 covers 8 bases. Germline V lookup: CDR1 LGHNA, CDR2 YSLEER. CDR3 length: 16 residues. J gave up 4 bases and V 2 bases, and 8 bases lay outside the gene matches. In nucleotides, the CDR3 is TGCGCCAGCAGCCAAATTACCGGGAGGGCCGCAGATACGCAGTATTTT. Its translation is CASSQITGRAADTQYF.

The gene calls are TRBV7-9 and TRBJ2-2; the D gene could be TRBD1 or TRBD2 (5 bases each). The germline CDR1 and CDR2 sequences are SEHNR and FQNEAQ (reference sequence). The CDR3 is made up of 18 amino acids. Trimming cost V 2 bases and J 0 bases, with 16 bases left between them. Here the CDR3 reads CASSLRGEGGANTGELFF. The CDR3 DNA follows: TGTGCCAGCAGCTTAAGGGGCGAGGGTGGCGCGAACACCGGGGAGCTGTTTTTT.

The CDR3 nucleotides are TGTGCCAGCAGTTTTGTCCAGAAGACCTACGAGCAGTACTTC. As protein: CASSFVQKTYEQYF. This sequence joins TRBV27 and TRBJ2-7; D unresolved. Trimming stripped 3 bases from V and 2 bases from J, with 11 bases between. CDR1 MNHEY and CDR2 SMNVEV come from the germline V gene (reference sequence). The CDR3 is 14 amino acids.

There are a few counts of this clonotype. The V and J genes are TRBV13 and TRBJ2-3, with unresolved D. Germline V gene data show CDR1 as PRHDT and CDR2 as FYEKMQ (reference sequence). Trimming stripped 5 bases from V and 2 bases from J, with 5 bases between. CDR3 length: 12 amino acids. CDR3 nucleotides: TGTGCCAGCAGCCCCAACACAGATACGCAGTATTTT. The encoded protein is CASSPNTDTQYF.

The chain carries TRBV5-6 and TRBJ2-7; D unclear. CDR3 length equals 12 residues. Germline values: CDR1 SGHDT, CDR2 YYEEEE. Trimming removed 6 bases from V and 2 bases from J, with 9 bases in between. CDR3 DNA sequence: TGTGCCAGCATGGCCGGTCCCTACGAGCAGTACTTC. Amino acids: CASMAGPYEQYF.

This chain links TRBV28 with TRBJ2-7; TRBD2 aligns across 7 bases. Germline V gene sequence: CDR1 MDHEN, CDR2 SYDVKM. After removal of 3 bases from V and 3 bases from J, the junction contained 8 bases not matched to a gene. CDR3 size: 15 residues. The CDR3 here is CASSLSGASIYEQYF. The CDR3 DNA reads TGTGCCAGCAGTTTGAGCGGGGCATCGATCTACGAGCAGTACTTC.

This clonotype was seen a single time. The chain links TRBV30 to TRBJ2-1, with 9 bases that match TRBD2. Germline assignment: CDR1 GTSNPN and CDR2 SVGIG (reference sequence). V lost 3 bases, J lost 4 bases, and 4 bases stayed unmatched. The CDR3 is 14 residues long. In DNA, the CDR3 is TGTGCCTGGAGCTGGGCGGGAGGGTACAATGAGCAGTTCTTC. This encodes CAWSWAGGYNEQFF. Complete variable domain (other parts from reference TRBV30 and TRBJ2-1): SQTIHQWPATLVQPVGSPLSLECTVEGTSNPNLYWYRQAAGRGLQLLFYSVGIGQISSEVPQNLSASRPQDRQFILSSKKLLLSDSGFYLCAWSWAGGYNEQFFGPGTRLTVL.

The chain combines TRBV7-2 with TRBJ2-7; weak D call: TRBD1 (6 bases). The germline V and J ends were trimmed by 5 bases and 5 bases, with 19 bases remaining between them. The CDR3 runs 15 residues. In germline, CDR1 is SGHTA, CDR2 FQGNSA. This CDR3 reads CASSPGTNLANEQYF. DNA of the CDR3: TGTGCCAGCAGCCCCGGGACAAACCTAGCCAACGAGCAGTACTTC.

This rearrangement joins TRBV5-5 to TRBJ2-7; 7 bases fit TRBD1. Trimming at V came to 7 bases and at J to 2 bases, leaving 12 bases not matched to a gene. The CDR3 is made up of 15 amino acids. Germline CDR1 is SGHKS and CDR2 is YYEKEE (reference sequence). The CDR3 nucleotides are TGTGCCAGCGCTGAGGGGGCAGGGAGTACCTACGAGCAGTACTTC. Translating gives CASAEGAGSTYEQYF.

The chain has TRBV10-3 and TRBJ2-5; 7 bases are shared with TRBD1. The CDR3 length is 16 residues. V shed 4 bases, J shed 0 bases, and the junction held 8 bases outside the gene matches. The germline V gene encodes CDR1 ENHRY and CDR2 SYGVKD. The CDR3 protein is CAISGSTGPNQETQYF. CDR3 DNA: TGTGCCATCAGTGGCTCGACAGGGCCGAACCAAGAGACCCAGTACTTC.

The V gene is TRBV6-5, the J gene TRBJ1-1; D call uncertain. This CDR3 is 15 amino acids long. The germline V gene encodes CDR1 MNHEY and CDR2 SVGAGI. Trimming left V 5 bases short and J 0 bases short, with 13 bases between. CDR3 amino acids: CASSPGLFMNTEAFF. DNA of the CDR3: TGTGCCAGCAGTCCCGGGCTATTCATGAACACTGAAGCTTTCTTT.

This chain uses TRBV18 with TRBJ2-5; D could derive from TRBD1 or TRBD2 (5 bases each). The CDR3 consists of 14 residues. The germline gives CDR1 KGHSH, CDR2 LQKENI. Trimming shortened V by 3 bases and J by 4 bases, and 12 bases separated the two germline ends. The CDR3 coding sequence is TGTGCCAGCTCACCGGCGGGCCAGGGAGAGACCCAGTACTTC. Amino acid sequence: CASSPAGQGETQYF.

The chain uses TRBV9 and TRBJ1-5, with 7 positions matching TRBD1. Germline-derived CDR1 and CDR2 are SGDLS and YYNGEE. V trimming: 7 bases; J trimming: 3 bases; junction bases outside the gene matches: 1. This CDR3 region has 12 residues. The DNA of the CDR3 is TGTGCCAGCGGACAGGTCAATCAGCCCCAGCATTTT. Its protein is CASGQVNQPQHF.

CDR3 nucleotide sequence: TGCGCCAGCAGCTTTAGACTAGCGGGAGGGCCGGGGGAGACCCAGTACTTC. It specifies CASSFRLAGGPGETQYF. This chain links TRBV5-1 with TRBJ2-5; 14 positions match TRBD2. The length of the CDR3 is 17 residues. Germline V gene sequence: CDR1 SGHRS, CDR2 YFSETQ. Unmatched junction bases numbered 8, after V lost 2 bases and J lost 5 bases.

V gene TRBV11-1 combines with J gene TRBJ2-7; the D gene is possibly TRBD2 (5 bases). Trimming stripped 1 base from V and 2 bases from J, with 9 bases between. Germline V gene lookup returns CDR1 SGHAT and CDR2 FQDESV (reference sequence). CDR3 length equals 14 residues. The CDR3 DNA is TGTGCCAGCAGCTTAGTGACGGGAACCTACGAGCAGTACTTC. Protein: CASSLVTGTYEQYF.

This clonotype has only one observation. Written as DNA, the CDR3 is TGTGCCAGTAGTATCCCGGCAGGGGCGATAGATGGCTACACCTTC. This sequence encodes CASSIPAGAIDGYTF. The rearrangement uses TRBV19 and TRBJ1-2, with D possibly TRBD1 on 6 matching bases. CDR3 length: 15 residues. Looked up from germline, CDR1 is LNHDA and CDR2 is SQIVND (reference sequence). Between the trimmed V and J ends, which lost 3 bases and 6 bases, there was a span of 17 bases.

This chain connects TRBV2 to TRBJ2-5; 7 bases align to TRBD2. CDR3 length equals 16 residues. After removal of 0 bases from V and 4 bases from J, the junction contained 8 bases not matched to a gene. Germline V gene data show CDR1 as SNHLY and CDR2 as FYNNEI. CDR3 amino acids: CASSEAQAGAAETQYF. In DNA, the CDR3 is TGTGCCAGCAGTGAAGCGCAGGCGGGAGCAGCAGAGACCCAGTACTTC.

The chain is built from TRBV6-4 and TRBJ2-7; 10 bases fit TRBD1. The CDR3 spans 17 residues. CDR1 and CDR2 from the germline V gene are MRHNA and SNTAGT. Trimming cost V 2 bases and J 1 base; bases outside gene matches: 8. The CDR3 spells CASSDHWDRGRSYEQYF. CDR3 in DNA: TGTGCCAGCAGTGACCACTGGGACAGGGGACGATCCTACGAGCAGTACTTC.

This clonotype was seen a handful of times. This chain joins TRBV7-8 and TRBJ2-1; D unresolved. Between the trimmed V and J ends, which lost 1 base and 7 bases, there was a span of 5 bases. This CDR3 comprises 12 residues. Germline V gene lookup returns CDR1 SGHVS and CDR2 FQNEAQ. The CDR3 region has the DNA TGTGCCAGCAGCTTAGGGGCGAATGAGCAGTTCTTC. Its protein product is CASSLGANEQFF.

With regard to this clonotype: At one boundary the junction diverges from the germline segment, which might be a read error. The genes are TRBV7-2 and TRBJ1-5, with no clear D. This CDR3 region has 13 residues. Germline CDR1 SGHTA, CDR2 FQGNSA. The CDR3 DNA reads as TGTGCCAGCAGCGACCGAAGCGTCGGCGCGCTTTCATTT. Translation: CASSDRSVGALSF.

The chain recombines TRBV27 with TRBJ2-7; the D gene could be TRBD1 or TRBD2 (5 bases each). Trimming pared 5 bases from V and 6 bases from J, leaving 11 bases between. Germline V gene lookup returns CDR1 MNHEY and CDR2 SMNVEV (reference sequence). CDR3 length: 12 amino acids. CDR3 sequence reads: CASSNTGGEQYF. The CDR3 coding sequence is TGTGCCAGCAGTAACACAGGAGGCGAGCAGTACTTC.

This rearrangement joins TRBV12-3 or TRBV12-4 to TRBJ2-2, with 10 bases identical to TRBD1. The J segment lost 4 bases and the V segment lost 4 bases, leaving 3 bases of the junction unmatched. CDR3 size: 15 residues. CDR3 residues: CASSYRTGGTGELFF. The CDR3, as DNA: TGTGCCAGCAGTTATCGGACAGGGGGCACCGGGGAGCTGTTTTTT.